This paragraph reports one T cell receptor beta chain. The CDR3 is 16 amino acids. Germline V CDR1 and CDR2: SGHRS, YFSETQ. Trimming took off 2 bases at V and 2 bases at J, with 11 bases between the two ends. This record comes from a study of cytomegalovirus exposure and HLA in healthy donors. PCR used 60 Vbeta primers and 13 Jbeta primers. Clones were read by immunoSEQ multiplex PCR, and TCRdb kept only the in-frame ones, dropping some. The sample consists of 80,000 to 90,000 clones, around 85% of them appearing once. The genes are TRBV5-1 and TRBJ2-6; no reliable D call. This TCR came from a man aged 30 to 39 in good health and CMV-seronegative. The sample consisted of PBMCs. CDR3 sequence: CASSFTGTAGANVLTF. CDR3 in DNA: TGCGCCAGCAGCTTTACGGGTACCGCTGGGGCCAACGTCCTGACTTTC.